The T cell receptor beta chain described here comes from a study of shared clonotypes between healthy human individuals. At the level of the study: Used for every donor were three CD4 naive, three CD4 memory, two CD8 naive and one CD8 memory plate.

Sequencing used immunoSEQ multiplex PCR; TCRdb keeps in-frame clones, though not all of them. The sample consists of millions of clones, approximately 94% of them appearing once. Trimming removed 2 bases from V and 12 bases from J; junction bases left unmatched: 9. The CDR3 extends over 15 amino acids. Germline loops: CDR1 SGHDT, CDR2 YYEEEE. With regard to this clone: What it binds is unknown.

Notes on the study in general: Depth was large, yet rarefaction showed that sorted-subset sequencing was incomplete.

The naive CD8 population came from CD45RO-negative cells selected for CCR7, without terminally differentiated effector memory CD45RA+ cells. None of the donors, who were healthy HIV-negative adults, had recently had acute infections or vaccinations. V gene TRBV5-6 combines with J gene TRBJ1-4; 11 nucleotides line up with TRBD1. Source material: naive CD8+ T cells sorted from blood. The sequence was collected from a man between 18 and 35 years old in good health. CDR3 bases: TGTGCCAGCAGCTTCGGACAGGGGGCCCCCCGTGAACTGTTTTTT. Protein product: CASSFGQGAPRELFF.